This TCR beta chain was captured by sequencing in a study of cytomegalovirus exposure and HLA in healthy donors. Germline-derived CDR1 and CDR2 are MNHNS and SASEGT. V lost 6 bases to trimming and J lost 5 bases, with 13 bases between them. The CDR3 contains 13 residues. With 60 Vbeta and 13 Jbeta primers, the PCR was carried out. Profiling relied on immunoSEQ multiplex PCR, and the TCRdb table lists in-frame clones only, not all of them. The sample records under 200,000 clones, around 80% being singletons. The chain is built from TRBV6-1 and TRBJ1-1; a possible D gene is TRBD1 (6 bases). Sequenced: PBMCs. This sequence originates from a man aged 45 to 65 in good health and CMV-seropositive. CDR3 region: CASRSRGSTEAFF. CDR3 sequence (DNA): TGTGCCAGCAGATCGAGGGGGAGTACTGAAGCTTTCTTT.